This paragraph covers one T cell receptor (beta chain) sequence. These data originate in a study of cytomegalovirus exposure and HLA in healthy donors. This CDR3 contains 17 residues. CDR1 is ENHRY and CDR2 is SYGVKD in the germline V gene. V lost 3 bases to trimming and J lost 4 bases; unmatched junction nucleotides: 11. Repertoires were generated with immunoSEQ multiplex PCR, while TCRdb's copy carries only in-frame clones and drops some. The repertoire holds around 62,000 clones, with roughly 90% as singletons. Specimen: PBMCs. This clonotype was sampled from a woman between 18 and 30 years old in good health and CMV-seronegative. The chain uses TRBV10-3 and TRBJ2-2; 7 bases are shared with TRBD1. DNA of the CDR3: TGTGCCATCAGTGATGTAGGCGACAGGGCGGGCACCGGGGAGCTGTTTTTT. It is translated as CAISDVGDRAGTGELFF.